The sequence of this T cell receptor (beta chain) was determined in a study of blood T cell repertoires in COVID-19. Study summary: COVID-19 samples, acute and convalescent, were from the United States, Italy and Spain. PBMCs, B-cell-depleted T cells, or T cells provided the cDNA or gDNA that made up the material.

Clones were sequenced by immunoSEQ multiplex PCR, and TCRdb holds only the in-frame ones, with some missing. The table lists about 39,000 clones, 75% to 90% of them singletons. This clone was recorded only once. There are 14 residues in the CDR3. Germline V gives CDR1 MNHEY, CDR2 SMNVEV (reference sequence). V lost 5 bases and J lost 5, with 12 bases in between. The gene calls are TRBV27 and TRBJ1-4; a possible D gene is TRBD1 (6 bases). Specimen: peripheral blood. The receptor was isolated from a man between 60 and 75 years old with acute or convalescent COVID-19. The CDR3 DNA is TGTGCCAGCAGTACCTATCAGGGGAATGAAAAACTGTTTTTT. The encoded protein is CASSTYQGNEKLFF. The full variable domain, in which reference TRBV27 and TRBJ1-4 provide the parts outside the CDR3, is EAQVTQNPRYLITVTGKKLTVTCSQNMNHEYMSWYRQDPGLGLRQIYYSMNVEVTDKGDVPEGYKVSRKEKRNFPLILESPSPNQTSLYFCASSTYQGNEKLFFGSGTQLSVL.